This TCR beta chain was identified in a study of human T cells and chemical hapten exposure. Notes on the study in general: Alopecia affected the donors, so their immune response may differ from healthy people's.

The time point denotes: patch test 1, 2 weeks after DPC sensitization. Stated treatment: therapeutic diphenylcyclopropenone sensitization with weekly scalp DPC. This clonotype has ten or more counts. Its specificity is not known. CDR1 and CDR2 (germline): SSHAT, FNYEAQ (reference sequence). The CDR3 spans 13 residues. V was cut by 1 base and J by 6 bases, with 7 bases left in between. One entry per CDR3 protein results from TCRdb running MiXCR on the RACE reads. The table lists approximately 110,000 distinct CDR3 sequences, approximately 10% of them singletons. The source was whole blood, collected in connection with sensitization to the hapten diphenylcyclopropenone (DPC). The V and J genes are TRBV7-7 and TRBJ2-1; D not certain. The sequence came from a woman aged 40 to 50 with alopecia areata. Some clones in this sample may be carry-over from other donors' samples. For the CDR3, the DNA is TGTGCCAGCAGCTTAGGGGCCCCCAATGAGCAGTTCTTC. This sequence encodes CASSLGAPNEQFF.